This TCR beta chain was obtained from a study of blood T cell repertoires in COVID-19. Trimming stripped 4 bases from V and 2 bases from J, with 7 bases between. CDR3 length: 14 residues. CDR1 and CDR2 (germline): SGDLS, YYNGEE. TCRdb's copy holds only in-frame clones and misses some; the assay was immunoSEQ multiplex PCR. Of some 380,000 clones listed, about 90% are singletons. The source of this sequence is a man aged 18-30 years with active or convalescent COVID-19. The V and J genes are TRBV9 and TRBJ1-6; D gene uncertain. The sample consisted of peripheral blood. The DNA for the CDR3 is TGTGCCAGCAGCCCCATCACCTATAATTCACCCCTCCACTTT. It encodes CASSPITYNSPLHF.